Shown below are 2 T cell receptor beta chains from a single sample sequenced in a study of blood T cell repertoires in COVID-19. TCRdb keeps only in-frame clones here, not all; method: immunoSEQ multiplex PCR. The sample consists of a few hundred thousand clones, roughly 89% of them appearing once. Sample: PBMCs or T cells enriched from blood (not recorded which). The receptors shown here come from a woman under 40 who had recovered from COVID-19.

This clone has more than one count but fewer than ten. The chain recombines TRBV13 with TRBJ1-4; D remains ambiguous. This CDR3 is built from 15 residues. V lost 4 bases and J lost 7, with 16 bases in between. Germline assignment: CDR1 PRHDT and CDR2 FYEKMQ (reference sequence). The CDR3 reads CASSSQAGEGEKLFF. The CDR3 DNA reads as TGTGCCAGCAGCTCGCAGGCTGGGGAGGGTGAAAAACTGTTTTTT.

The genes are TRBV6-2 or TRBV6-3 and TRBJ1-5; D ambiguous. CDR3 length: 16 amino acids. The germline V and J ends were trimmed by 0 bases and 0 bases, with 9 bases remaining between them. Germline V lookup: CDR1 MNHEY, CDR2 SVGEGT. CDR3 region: CASSYSGLNSNQPQHF. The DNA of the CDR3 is TGTGCCAGCAGTTACTCCGGACTAAATAGCAATCAGCCCCAGCATTTT.